What follows are 28 T cell receptor beta chains derived from one specimen sequenced in a study of response to subunit inactivated influenza vaccine. MiXCR was run by TCRdb on the RT-PCR reads, yielding one entry per CDR3 protein. This table holds about 520,000 distinct CDR3 sequences, approximately 7.8% found once. The sequencing used PBMCs from blood, collected 23 to 25 months after vaccination. The receptors stem from a man between 50 and 75 years old who received an inactivated influenza vaccine.

This clonotype was counted ten times or more. V gene TRBV30 combines with J gene TRBJ2-5; D not certain. Looked up from germline, CDR1 is GTSNPN and CDR2 is SVGIG (reference sequence). The CDR3 extends over 13 amino acids. Between the trimmed V and J ends, which lost 1 base and 4 bases, there was a span of 10 bases. DNA of the CDR3: TGTGCCTGGAGTGGAACAGCGAGAGAGACCCAGTACTTC. Translation gives CAWSGTARETQYF.

The chain combines TRBV5-1 with TRBJ2-3; D possibly uses TRBD1 or TRBD2 (5 bases each). The CDR3 totals 16 residues. V dropped 1 base and J dropped 3 bases, with 15 bases sitting between them. Germline loops: CDR1 SGHRS, CDR2 YFSETQ. The CDR3: CASSLSPQRGTDTQYF. Here the CDR3 DNA reads TGCGCCAGCAGCTTGAGTCCCCAGAGGGGTACAGATACGCAGTATTTT.

The chain recombines TRBV5-5 with TRBJ2-2, with D maybe TRBD2 (7 bases). The V end was cut by 7 bases, the J end by 6 bases, with 22 bases between. Germline V gives CDR1 SGHKS, CDR2 YYEKEE (reference sequence). The CDR3 is 16 residues long. CDR3 DNA: TGTGCCAGCTCCGTAACAGGGTTAGGGGGGGCCGGGGAGCTGTTTTTT. This encodes CASSVTGLGGAGELFF.

About this clonotype: Germline and junction disagree at one end, which may indicate a read error. The chain links TRBV12-3 or TRBV12-4 to TRBJ1-4, with TRBD1 identical over 8 bases. The CDR3 has 11 residues. The chain's CDR3 is CASSGQGVMIF. In DNA form, the CDR3 reads TGTGCCAGCAGTGGACAGGGAGTAATGATTTTT.

At least ten counts were recorded for this clonotype. The rearrangement uses TRBV6-1 and TRBJ2-2, with 10 bases that match TRBD2. The germline V gene has CDR1 MNHNS and CDR2 SASEGT. This CDR3 has 16 residues. With V trimmed by 7 bases and J by 7 bases, 12 bases remained unmatched. As DNA, the CDR3 is TGTGCCAGCAACCCCCAGCTAGCGGGAGCAGGCGGGGAGCTGTTTTTT. Amino acid sequence: CASNPQLAGAGGELFF.

A few counts support this clonotype. The V and J genes are TRBV19 and TRBJ1-1; D is uncertain. V was cut by 7 bases and J by 2 bases, with 11 bases left in between. Germline CDR1 and CDR2: LNHDA and SQIVND (reference sequence). The CDR3 is 13 residues long. The CDR3 DNA is TGTGCCAGTAACCCACGCGTAAACACTGAAGCTTTCTTT. This encodes CASNPRVNTEAFF.

In this sample, this clonotype turned up a few times. The V gene is TRBV7-9, the J gene TRBJ2-7; TRBD2 is a possible D gene (6 bases). Trimming removed 5 bases from V and 9 bases from J, with 20 bases in between. The CDR3 runs to 14 residues. Germline V lookup: CDR1 SEHNR, CDR2 FQNEAQ (reference sequence). The CDR3 bases are TGTGCCAGCAGCCCGCCGACTAGGCAAACGGGGCAGTACTTC. Translation gives CASSPPTRQTGQYF.

The chain uses TRBV7-2 and TRBJ2-7; D may be TRBD2 (5 bases). Germline V gene lookup returns CDR1 SGHTA and CDR2 FQGNSA. V lost 8 bases and J 0 bases, leaving 14 bases between the germline ends. This CDR3 spans 14 amino acids. The CDR3 sequence: CASVLEGSSYEQYF. The CDR3 DNA is TGTGCCAGCGTCCTTGAGGGAAGCTCCTACGAGCAGTACTTC.

This clonotype was counted many times. This sequence joins TRBV12-3 or TRBV12-4 and TRBJ1-4, with 8 bases identical to TRBD1. The CDR3 covers 14 residues. V shed 6 bases, J shed 8 bases, and the junction held 8 bases outside the gene matches. CDR3 sequence: CASSSGGSKEKLFF. In nucleotides, the CDR3 is TGTGCCAGCAGCTCAGGGGGCTCAAAGGAAAAACTGTTTTTT.

This chain links TRBV5-1 with TRBJ2-7; TRBD1 matches at 8 bases. V was pared by 0 bases and J by 2 bases, with 1 base of the junction left unmatched. This CDR3 is built from 14 residues. Per germline, CDR1 SGHRS and CDR2 YFSETQ. This chain's CDR3 is CASSLVGQAYEQYF. In nucleotides, the CDR3 is TGCGCCAGCAGCTTGGTGGGACAGGCCTACGAGCAGTACTTC.

This chain uses TRBV3-1 with TRBJ2-7; 9 nucleotides align to TRBD1. The CDR3 has 15 amino acids. Germline CDR1 reads LGHDT; CDR2 reads YNNKEL (reference sequence). J gave up 4 bases and V 1 base, and 5 bases lay outside the gene matches. CDR3 sequence reads: CASSQVQQGAYEQYF. CDR3 bases: TGTGCCAGCAGCCAAGTCCAACAGGGGGCTTACGAGCAGTACTTC.

This clonotype has ten or more counts. The rearrangement links TRBV3-1 to TRBJ1-5, with D tentatively TRBD1 (5 bases). Germline V gene lookup returns CDR1 LGHDT and CDR2 YNNKEL (reference sequence). The ends were cut back, 4 bases at V and 3 bases at J, with 13 bases in the middle. This CDR3 region has 15 residues. CDR3 sequence: CASSPLRGPNQPQHF. CDR3 in DNA: TGTGCCAGCAGCCCCTTACGGGGCCCCAATCAGCCCCAGCATTTT.

In its sample, this clonotype was seen a few times. The rearrangement uses TRBV4-2 and TRBJ2-5; D tentatively fits TRBD1 or TRBD2 (5 bases each). Trimming stripped 0 bases from V and 7 bases from J, with 15 bases between. Germline V gene data show CDR1 as LGHNA and CDR2 as YNFKEQ. The CDR3 is 15 amino acids. In DNA form, the CDR3 reads TGTGCCAGCAGCCAAGATCGGGGCCGCCCGGGGACCCAGTACTTC. This sequence encodes CASSQDRGRPGTQYF.

In its sample, this clonotype was seen many times. V usage is TRBV7-9 and J usage is TRBJ2-1; 7 positions agree with TRBD2. The CDR3 is 13 amino acids. CDR1 SEHNR and CDR2 FQNEAQ come from the germline V gene (reference sequence). V gave up 2 bases and J gave up 7 bases; unmatched junction bases: 2. The CDR3 here is CASSLRRGNEQFF. CDR3 sequence (DNA): TGTGCCAGCAGCTTAAGGCGGGGGAATGAGCAGTTCTTC.

This clonotype was seen at least ten times. The chain carries TRBV6-5 and TRBJ2-7; TRBD1 matches at 9 bases. The CDR3 has 15 amino acids. Germline-derived CDR1 and CDR2 are MNHEY and SVGAGI. V shed 1 base, J shed 3 bases, and the junction held 4 bases outside the gene matches. CDR3 region: CASSYLTGGNYEQYF. The CDR3 DNA follows: TGTGCCAGCAGTTACTTGACAGGGGGTAACTACGAGCAGTACTTC.

This clonotype was counted between two and nine times. The junction and the germline gene differ at one end; a read error may be behind it. The chain joins TRBV20-1 to TRBJ1-1, with D unclear. Germline loops: CDR1 DFQATT, CDR2 SNEGSKA (reference sequence). This CDR3 region has 16 residues. The DNA for the CDR3 is TGCAGTGCGAGAGATGGCACACCCCTTTTGAACACTGAAGCTTTCTTT. It encodes CSARDGTPLLNTEAFF.

This clonotype was counted ten times or more. V gene TRBV7-9 combines with J gene TRBJ1-5; D gene uncertain. CDR1 and CDR2 (germline): SEHNR, FQNEAQ (reference sequence). V was clipped by 5 bases and J by 7 bases, with 12 bases between them. This CDR3 contains 13 residues. In DNA form, the CDR3 reads TGTGCCAGCAGCCAAGGACCCGGGCAGCCCCAGCATTTT. Encoded protein: CASSQGPGQPQHF.

The chain recombines TRBV28 with TRBJ2-5; 8 nucleotides match TRBD2. The V and J ends lost 5 bases and 1 base, in that order; junction bases with no gene match: 6. This CDR3 has 15 residues. Germline CDR1 and CDR2: MDHEN and SYDVKM. The CDR3 is CASSVTSATQETQYF. CDR3 nucleotides: TGTGCCAGCAGTGTGACTAGCGCTACCCAAGAGACCCAGTACTTC.

Concerning this clonotype: A much larger clone sits a single nucleotide away, making a read error possible. This chain connects TRBV20-1 to TRBJ1-5; the D gene is possibly TRBD1 (6 bases). Germline V gene sequence: CDR1 DFQATT, CDR2 SNEGSKA (reference sequence). The V end was cut by 6 bases, the J end by 2 bases, with 14 bases between. This CDR3 comprises 14 residues. The CDR3 reads CSALTGAGNQPQHF. CDR3 coding DNA: TGCAGTGCCCTCACGGGGGCGGGCAATCAGCCCCAGCATTTT.

This clonotype was counted a few times. V and J are TRBV2 and TRBJ1-2; D ambiguous. The CDR3 is 8 amino acids. Trimming pared 6 bases from V and 8 bases from J, leaving 1 base between. The germline CDR1 and CDR2 sequences are SNHLY and FYNNEI. The CDR3: CASSGYTF. CDR3 DNA: TGTGCCAGCAGCGGCTACACCTTC.

This clonotype was seen repeatedly, ten times or more. The rearrangement uses TRBV20-1 and TRBJ1-5; tentatively, D is TRBD1 (5 bases). Trimming left V 3 bases short and J 6 bases short, with 6 bases between. Germline V gene data show CDR1 as DFQATT and CDR2 as SNEGSKA (reference sequence). This CDR3 region has 11 residues. The CDR3 DNA sequence: TGCAGTGCTAGTGGGGGTCAGCCCCAGCATTTT. The encoded protein is CSASGGQPQHF.

The chain joins TRBV29-1 to TRBJ2-1; unclear D gene. Between the trimmed V and J ends, which lost 8 bases and 9 bases, there was a span of 14 bases. The CDR3 has 11 amino acids. The germline V gene has CDR1 SQVTM and CDR2 ANQGSEA. The CDR3 DNA is TGCAGCCTGGCCGTTTCGTTTGAGCAGTTCTTC. It is translated as CSLAVSFEQFF.

Many counts were recorded for this clonotype. The chain couples TRBV2 to TRBJ1-2; unclear D gene. CDR3 size: 13 residues. CDR1 SNHLY and CDR2 FYNNEI come from the germline V gene. Trimming took 2 bases from V and 8 from J, leaving 12 bases between them. CDR3 nucleotides: TGTGCCAGCAGTGAATATACCAGCTTCGGCTACACCTTC. Its protein product is CASSEYTSFGYTF.

The gene calls are TRBV7-8 and TRBJ1-5; D is uncertain. Germline V lookup: CDR1 SGHVS, CDR2 FQNEAQ. CDR3 length: 17 amino acids. V was cut by 2 bases and J by 2 bases, with 16 bases left in between. CDR3 sequence reads: CASSLQVRAIGNQPQHF. The CDR3, as DNA: TGTGCCAGCAGCTTACAGGTCCGGGCCATCGGCAATCAGCCCCAGCATTTT.

This clonotype has at least ten counts. The gene calls are TRBV20-1 and TRBJ2-1; no reliable D call. With 6 bases removed from V and 5 bases from J, the gap between germline ends came to 14 bases. CDR1 and CDR2 from the germline V gene are DFQATT and SNEGSKA (reference sequence). The CDR3 totals 13 residues. CDR3 DNA sequence: TGCAGTGCCCTCTCCGCTGCTGACAATGAGCAGTTCTTC. Its translation: CSALSAADNEQFF.

V is TRBV7-2 and J is TRBJ2-7; 7 bases are shared with TRBD2. Per the germline V gene, CDR1 is SGHTA and CDR2 is FQGNSA. The CDR3 consists of 15 residues. V shed 0 bases, J shed 2 bases, and the junction held 4 bases outside the gene matches. The CDR3 is CASSLATGGAYEQYF. The CDR3 DNA follows: TGTGCCAGCAGCTTAGCGACGGGGGGAGCCTACGAGCAGTACTTC. The whole variable domain, filled in from reference TRBV7-2 and TRBJ2-7, reads GAGVSQSPSNKVTEKGKDVELRCDPISGHTALYWYRQSLGQGLEFLIYFQGNSAPDKSGLPSDRFSAERTGGSVSTLTIQRTQQEDSAVYLCASSLATGGAYEQYFGPGTRLTVT.

This clonotype appeared a few times. CDR3 sequence: CASSYGTGVNTGELFF. CDR3 DNA sequence: TGTGCCAGCAGCTACGGGACAGGGGTGAACACCGGGGAGCTGTTTTTT. V and J are TRBV3-1 and TRBJ2-2; TRBD1 aligns across 10 bases. V shed 5 bases, J shed 1 base, and the junction held 4 bases outside the gene matches. Looked up from germline, CDR1 is LGHDT and CDR2 is YNNKEL (reference sequence). This CDR3 is 16 amino acids long.

The J gene is TRBJ2-5, the V gene TRBV11-2; 7 bases map to TRBD1. The CDR3 is 15 residues long. V gave up 5 bases and J gave up 2 bases; unmatched junction bases: 8. Germline CDR1 SGHAT, CDR2 FQNNGV. The CDR3 spells CASSPNTGVQETQYF. The CDR3 DNA is TGTGCCAGCAGCCCGAATACAGGGGTACAAGAGACCCAGTACTTC.